The next 10 T cell receptor beta chains were all read from a single sample in a study of T-cell memory formation after mild COVID-19. TCRdb reprocessed the 5' RACE reads with MiXCR, giving one entry per CDR3 protein. The sample records fewer than 650,000 distinct CDR3 sequences, 20% to 25% being singletons. The sequenced material came from PBMCs or a T cell subset sorted from them (not recorded which). Source of these receptors: an adult woman who had mild COVID-19 (a few samples of this study predate the infection). Cell type and time point are not known.

The CDR3 DNA follows: TGTGCCAGCAGCTTCGGGACAGGGCCTGGTTACGAGCAGTACTTC. Protein product: CASSFGTGPGYEQYF. The genes are TRBV7-3 and TRBJ2-7; 9 bases map to TRBD1. Germline V gives CDR1 SGHTA, CDR2 FQGTGA. V shed 3 bases, J shed 4 bases, and the junction held 7 bases outside the gene matches. The CDR3 runs to 15 residues. Full variable domain (missing parts from reference TRBV7-3 and TRBJ2-7): GAGVSQTPSNKVTEKGKYVELRCDPISGHTALYWYRQSLGQGPEFLIYFQGTGAADDSGLPNDRFFAVRPEGSVSTLKIQRTERGDSAVYLCASSFGTGPGYEQYFGPGTRLTVT.

This clonotype was seen many times. The chain joins TRBV5-1 to TRBJ2-5; D ambiguous. CDR3 length equals 14 residues. V dropped 4 bases and J dropped 5 bases, with 15 bases sitting between them. Germline loops: CDR1 SGHRS, CDR2 YFSETQ. The CDR3 spells CASSIRNFEETQYF. DNA for the CDR3: TGCGCCAGCAGCATCAGGAATTTTGAGGAGACCCAGTACTTC.

This clonotype has just a few counts. This chain joins TRBV4-1 and TRBJ2-1, with TRBD1 matching 9 bases. V lost 2 bases, J lost 6 bases, and 8 bases stayed unmatched. This CDR3 is 16 amino acids long. CDR1 is MGHRA, CDR2 YSYEKL, per germline. DNA of the CDR3: TGCGCCAGCAGCCAATCGCCGGGACAGGGCTTCAATGAGCAGTTCTTC. Translation: CASSQSPGQGFNEQFF.

The table lists this clonotype with a few counts. This chain links TRBV9 with TRBJ1-3, with D perhaps TRBD1 (6 bases). Trimming cost V 4 bases and J 3 bases, with 14 bases left between them. CDR3 size: 15 residues. Germline V gives CDR1 SGDLS, CDR2 YYNGEE. The CDR3 reads CASSPEGGGGNTIYF. The CDR3 bases are TGTGCCAGCAGCCCGGAGGGGGGCGGTGGAAACACCATATATTTT.

This clonotype appeared a few times. J is TRBJ2-2 and V is TRBV29-1; 7 bases map to TRBD2. This CDR3 region has 15 residues. V lost 5 bases and J lost 1; bases outside the gene matches: 7. The germline gives CDR1 SQVTM, CDR2 ANQGSEA. The CDR3 protein is CSVLRWEGNTGELFF. The DNA of the CDR3 is TGCAGCGTTCTCCGATGGGAGGGGAACACCGGGGAGCTGTTTTTT.

In its sample, this clonotype was seen once. The J gene is TRBJ2-3, the V gene TRBV12-3 or TRBV12-4, with D possibly TRBD2 on 5 matching bases. V was cut by 8 bases and J by 2 bases, with 14 bases left in between. The CDR3 loop spans 14 amino acids. The CDR3 reads CASRGLPFTDTQYF. Written as DNA, the CDR3 is TGTGCCAGCCGGGGTTTGCCTTTCACAGATACGCAGTATTTT.

This clonotype showed up just a few times. One end of the junction fails to match germline, which may point to a read error. This chain joins TRBV20-1 and TRBJ2-3, with D maybe TRBD2 (5 bases). The V gene's germline CDR1 is DFQATT and CDR2 SNEGSKA (reference sequence). The CDR3 runs to 13 residues. For the CDR3, the DNA is TGCAGTGCCAGAGGGTTTTTTACAGATACGCAGTATTTT. Translated, it gives CSARGFFTDTQYF.

The chain joins TRBV20-1 to TRBJ2-3, with 9 nucleotides matching TRBD2. The CDR3 has 14 amino acids. V lost 3 bases to trimming and J lost 3 bases; unmatched junction nucleotides: 4. Germline V gives CDR1 DFQATT, CDR2 SNEGSKA (reference sequence). The CDR3 region is CSASTSGWTDTQYF. As DNA, the CDR3 is TGCAGTGCTAGTACTAGCGGGTGGACAGATACGCAGTATTTT.

This clonotype was seen more than once but under ten times. J is TRBJ2-1 and V is TRBV5-8; D possibly matches TRBD1 or TRBD2 (6 bases each). Germline values: CDR1 SGHTS, CDR2 YDEGEE. CDR3 size: 17 residues. Trimming stripped 3 bases from V and 5 bases from J, with 21 bases between. CDR3 loop: CASSSFLWGAADNEQFF. The CDR3 nucleotides read TGTGCCAGCAGCTCCTTCTTATGGGGGGCGGCAGACAATGAGCAGTTCTTC.

Many counts were recorded for this clonotype. The chain couples TRBV12-3 or TRBV12-4 to TRBJ2-5, with unresolved D. V gave up 4 bases and J gave up 5 bases, with 8 bases separating them. CDR3 size: 12 residues. The chain's CDR3 is CASSSALETQYF. The DNA of the CDR3 is TGTGCCAGCAGTTCAGCCCTGGAGACCCAGTACTTC.